The rows below give T cell receptor beta chains drawn from one sample of a study of PD-1 blockade in classical Hodgkin lymphoma. Assay used: immunoSEQ multiplex PCR; TCRdb lists only in-frame clones, some missing. The sample has just under 20,000 clones, approximately 83% seen once; the top ten hold 1% to 1.5%. The sample taken for sequencing was CD4+ T cells from blood. Receptor source: a human donor with classical Hodgkin lymphoma. The CDR3 runs from the conserved cysteine through the conserved F or W. Fields, in order: J gene, CDR3 length, clone size, D gene, V gene, CDR3 protein, CDR3 DNA. A D gene is named only where the DNA matches it firmly. The size entry is marked missing in some rows and otherwise reads once, few, many or a size class.

>TRBJ2-7|16|-|-|TRBV6-6
CASSPTNSWNVYEQYF
TGTGCCAGCAGTCCCACAAATTCATGGAACGTGTACGAGCAGTACTTC
>TRBJ2-7|11|-|-|TRBV28
CASRTTYEQYF
TGTGCCAGCAGAACTACTTACGAGCAGTACTTC
>TRBJ2-7|15|-|TRBD2|TRBV27
CASRMSSSGGYEQYF
TGTGCCAGCAGAATGAGTTCTAGCGGGGGCTACGAGCAGTACTTC
>TRBJ2-4|17|-|-|TRBV2
CASSEGFLTGIKNIQYF
TGTGCCAGCAGTGAAGGCTTCCTAACAGGGATCAAAAACATTCAGTACTTC
>TRBJ1-2|13|-|-|TRBV28
CASRDRQIDGYTF
TGTGCCAGCAGGGACAGACAGATCGATGGCTACACCTTC
>TRBJ1-2|11|few|-|TRBV6-5
CASSRLYGYTF
TGTGCCAGCAGTAGACTTTATGGCTACACCTTC
>TRBJ1-3|14|-|-|TRBV28
CASSGSASGNTIYF
TGTGCCAGCAGTGGATCAGCCTCTGGAAACACCATATATTTT
>TRBJ2-2|15|-|-|TRBV5-1
CASSPLATQSGELFF
TGCGCCAGCAGCCCGCTAGCCACCCAGTCCGGGGAGCTGTTTTTT
>TRBJ2-2|21|-|TRBD2|TRBV14
CASSSQIPGLAGEGKTGELFF
TGTGCCAGCAGCTCCCAAATCCCGGGACTAGCGGGAGAAGGAAAAACCGGGGAGCTGTTTTTT
>TRBJ2-3|16|-|TRBD1|TRBV5-1
CASSDGQGTGTDTQYF
TGCGCCAGCAGCGACGGACAGGGGACCGGCACAGATACGCAGTATTTT
>TRBJ2-5|12|-|-|TRBV28
CASNSGQETQYF
TGTGCCAGCAATAGCGGCCAAGAGACCCAGTACTTC
>TRBJ2-2|15|-|-|TRBV7-3
CASSLGPRGTGELFF
TGTGCCAGCAGCCTTGGACCGAGGGGCACCGGGGAGCTGTTTTTT
>TRBJ2-7|11|-|-|TRBV19
CASGRDYEQYF
TGTGCCAGTGGGCGAGACTACGAGCAGTACTTC
>TRBJ2-7|13|-|TRBD1|TRBV19
CASSPGQGTEQYF
TGTGCCAGTAGTCCGGGACAGGGCACCGAGCAGTACTTC
>TRBJ1-2|15|-|TRBD1|TRBV6-5
CASREPTGGSGGYTF
TGTGCCAGCAGAGAACCGACAGGGGGCTCGGGTGGCTACACCTTC
>TRBJ2-7|14|once|-|TRBV10-3
CAISESLGAYEQYF
TGTGCCATCAGTGAGAGTCTAGGGGCCTACGAGCAGTACTTC
>TRBJ2-4|11|-|-|TRBV6-1
CASSEADKRNF
TGTGCCAGCAGTGAAGCCGACAAGAGAAACTTC
>TRBJ1-3|15|few|-|TRBV28
CASRAASSSGNTIYF
TGTGCCAGCAGGGCTGCCAGCAGCTCTGGAAACACCATATATTTT
>TRBJ1-5|12|few|-|TRBV5-6
CASSLFNQPQHF
TGTGCCAGCAGCTTGTTCAATCAGCCCCAGCATTTT
>TRBJ1-1|15|-|-|TRBV19
CASSVVGQKNTEAFF
TGTGCCAGTAGCGTAGTCGGACAGAAGAACACTGAAGCTTTCTTT
>TRBJ1-3|15|-|-|TRBV14
CASSQGPRTGNTIYF
TGTGCCAGCAGCCAAGGTCCGAGGACTGGAAACACCATATATTTT
>TRBJ2-5|15|-|-|TRBV5-1
CASSFAGSEKETQYF
TGCGCCAGCAGCTTTGCTGGGAGTGAAAAAGAGACCCAGTACTTC
>TRBJ2-5|16|-|-|TRBV7-3
CASSLGGAAVQETQYF
TGTGCCAGCAGCTTAGGTGGGGCCGCCGTCCAAGAGACCCAGTACTTC
>TRBJ2-2|17|-|-|TRBV11-2
CASSLDLRGLITGELFF
TGTGCCAGCAGCTTAGACCTAAGGGGTCTGATCACCGGGGAGCTGTTTTTT
>TRBJ1-4|15|-|-|TRBV25-1
CASSNGPTINEKLFF
TGTGCCAGCAGTAACGGACCGACCATTAATGAAAAACTGTTTTTT
>TRBJ2-5|11|-|-|TRBV5-6
CASSLQETQYF
TGTGCCAGCAGCTTGCAGGAGACCCAGTACTTC
>TRBJ2-7|13|-|-|TRBV15
CATSRDPTDEQYF
TGTGCCACCAGCAGAGATCCGACAGACGAGCAGTACTTC
>TRBJ2-5|14|-|-|TRBV6-5
CASRGGVLGGEQYF
TGTGCCAGCCGTGGCGGGGTGCTTGGGGGAGAGCAGTACTTC
>TRBJ2-5|14|-|TRBD2|TRBV10-2
CASSEAGGQETQYF
TGCGCCAGCAGTGAAGCGGGAGGGCAAGAGACCCAGTACTTC
>TRBJ1-2|11|-|-|TRBV11-2
CASSLGGGYTF
TGTGCCAGCAGCTTAGGGGGTGGCTACACCTTC